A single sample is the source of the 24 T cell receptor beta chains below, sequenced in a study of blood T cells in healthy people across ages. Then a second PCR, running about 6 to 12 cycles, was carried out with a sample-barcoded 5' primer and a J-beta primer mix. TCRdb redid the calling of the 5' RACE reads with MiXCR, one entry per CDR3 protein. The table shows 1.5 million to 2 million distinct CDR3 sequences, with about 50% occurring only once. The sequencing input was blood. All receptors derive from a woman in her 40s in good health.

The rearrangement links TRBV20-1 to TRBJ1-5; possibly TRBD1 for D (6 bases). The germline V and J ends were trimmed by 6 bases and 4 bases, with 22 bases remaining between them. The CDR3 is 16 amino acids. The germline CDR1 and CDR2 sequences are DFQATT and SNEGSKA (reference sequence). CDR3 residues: CSAVYRVMQTNQPQHF. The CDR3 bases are TGCAGTGCGGTTTACAGGGTCATGCAAACGAATCAGCCCCAGCATTTT.

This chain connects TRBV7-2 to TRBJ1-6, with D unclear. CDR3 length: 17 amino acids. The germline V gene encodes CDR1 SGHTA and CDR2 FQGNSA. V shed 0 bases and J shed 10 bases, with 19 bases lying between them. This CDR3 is CASSLAQMLGRSSPLHF. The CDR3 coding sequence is TGTGCCAGCAGCTTAGCGCAAATGCTGGGCCGGAGCTCACCCCTCCACTTT.

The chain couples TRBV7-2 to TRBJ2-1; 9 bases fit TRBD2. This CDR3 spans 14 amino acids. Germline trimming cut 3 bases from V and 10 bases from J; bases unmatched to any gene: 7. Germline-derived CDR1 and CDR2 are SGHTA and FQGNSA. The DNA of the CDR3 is TGTGCCAGCAGCTTGCTTGGCAGCGGGGGGGAGCAGTTCTTC. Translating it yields CASSLLGSGGEQFF.

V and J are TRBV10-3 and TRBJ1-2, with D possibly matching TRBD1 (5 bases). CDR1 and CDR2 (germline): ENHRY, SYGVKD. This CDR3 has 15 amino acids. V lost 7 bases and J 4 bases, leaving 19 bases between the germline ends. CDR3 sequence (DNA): TGTGCCATCACCGGGGAGGGGAAAGGGCCCTATGGCTACACCTTC. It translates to CAITGEGKGPYGYTF.

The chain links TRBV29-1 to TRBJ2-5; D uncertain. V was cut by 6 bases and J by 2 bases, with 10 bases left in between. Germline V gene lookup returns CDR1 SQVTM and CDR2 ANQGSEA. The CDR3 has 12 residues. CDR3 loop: CSVLHLQETQYF. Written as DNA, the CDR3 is TGCAGCGTACTCCATCTACAAGAGACCCAGTACTTC.

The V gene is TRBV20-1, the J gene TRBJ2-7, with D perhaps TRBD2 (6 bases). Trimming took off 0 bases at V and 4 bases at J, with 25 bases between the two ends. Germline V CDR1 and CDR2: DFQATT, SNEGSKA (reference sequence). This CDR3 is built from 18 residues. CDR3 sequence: CSARDLGRGRGSLYEQYF. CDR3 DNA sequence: TGCAGTGCTAGAGATTTGGGCCGGGGACGGGGGTCCTTATACGAGCAGTACTTC.

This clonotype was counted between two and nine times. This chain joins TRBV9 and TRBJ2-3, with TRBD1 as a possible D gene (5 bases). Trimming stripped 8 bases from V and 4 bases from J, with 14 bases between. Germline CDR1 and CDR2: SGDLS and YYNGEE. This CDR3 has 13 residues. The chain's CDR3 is CASTPGFPDTQYF. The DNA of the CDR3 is TGTGCCAGTACTCCAGGGTTTCCAGATACGCAGTATTTT. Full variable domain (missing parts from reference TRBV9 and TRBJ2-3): DSGVTQTPKHLITATGQRVTLRCSPRSGDLSVYWYQQSLDQGLQFLIQYYNGEERAKGNILERFSAQQFPDLHSELNLSSLELGDSALYFCASTPGFPDTQYFGPGTRLTVL.

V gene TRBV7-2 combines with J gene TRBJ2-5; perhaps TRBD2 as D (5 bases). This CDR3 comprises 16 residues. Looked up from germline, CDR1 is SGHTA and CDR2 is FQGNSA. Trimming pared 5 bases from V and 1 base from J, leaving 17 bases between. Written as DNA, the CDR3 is TGTGCCAGCAGCCCTTGGACTCCTTTAGGCCAAGAGACCCAGTACTTC. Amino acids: CASSPWTPLGQETQYF.

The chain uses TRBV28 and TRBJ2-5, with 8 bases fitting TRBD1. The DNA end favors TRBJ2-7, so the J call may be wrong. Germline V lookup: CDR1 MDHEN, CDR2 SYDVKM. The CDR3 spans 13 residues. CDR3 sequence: CASYTGTGDEQYF. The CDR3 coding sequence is TGTGCCAGTTACACCGGGACAGGTGACGAGCAGTACTTC.

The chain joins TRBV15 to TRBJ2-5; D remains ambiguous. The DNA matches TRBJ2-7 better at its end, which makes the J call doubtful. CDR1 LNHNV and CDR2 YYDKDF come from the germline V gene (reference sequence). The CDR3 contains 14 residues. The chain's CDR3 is CATSRDVIPYEQYF. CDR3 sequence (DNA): TGTGCCACCAGCAGAGATGTGATTCCCTACGAGCAGTACTTC.

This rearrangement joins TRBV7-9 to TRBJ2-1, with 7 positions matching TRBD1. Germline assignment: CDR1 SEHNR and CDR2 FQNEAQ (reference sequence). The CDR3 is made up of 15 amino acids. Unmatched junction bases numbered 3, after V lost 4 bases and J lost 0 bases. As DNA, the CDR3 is TGTGCCAGCAGCTGGAGACAGGGCTCCTACAATGAGCAGTTCTTC. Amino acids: CASSWRQGSYNEQFF.

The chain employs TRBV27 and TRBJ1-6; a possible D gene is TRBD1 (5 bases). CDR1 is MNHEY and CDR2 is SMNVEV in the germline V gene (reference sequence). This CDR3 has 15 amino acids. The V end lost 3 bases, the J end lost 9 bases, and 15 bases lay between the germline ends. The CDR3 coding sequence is TGTGCCAGCAGTTTTCGCGGCAGGGAAAGTTCACCCCTCCACTTT. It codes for CASSFRGRESSPLHF.

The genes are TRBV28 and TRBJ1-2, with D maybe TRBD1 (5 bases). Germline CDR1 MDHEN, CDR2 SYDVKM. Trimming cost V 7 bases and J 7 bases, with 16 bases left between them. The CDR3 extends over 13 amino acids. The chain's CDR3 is CASTPHGGAGYTF. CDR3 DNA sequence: TGTGCCAGCACCCCCCATGGGGGAGCTGGCTACACCTTC.

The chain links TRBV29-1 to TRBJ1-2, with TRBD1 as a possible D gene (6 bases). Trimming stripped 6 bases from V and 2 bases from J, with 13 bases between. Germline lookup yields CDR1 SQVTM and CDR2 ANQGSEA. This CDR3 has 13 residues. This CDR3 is CSVELGGNYGYTF. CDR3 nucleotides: TGCAGCGTCGAACTGGGGGGCAACTATGGCTACACCTTC. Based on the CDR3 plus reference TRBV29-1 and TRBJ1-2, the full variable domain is SAVISQKPSRDICQRGTSLTIQCQVDSQVTMMFWYRQQPGQSLTLIATANQGSEATYESGFVIDKFPISRPNLTFSTLTVSNMSPEDSSIYLCSVELGGNYGYTFGSGTRLTVV.

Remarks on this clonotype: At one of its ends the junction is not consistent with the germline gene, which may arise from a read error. DNA of the CDR3: TGTGCCAGCAACTTAGGTCTCGCAGATACGCAGTATTTT. This codes for CASNLGLADTQYF. The chain couples TRBV7-3 to TRBJ2-3, with no clear D. This CDR3 spans 13 amino acids. Germline V gene data show CDR1 as SGHTA and CDR2 as FQGTGA.

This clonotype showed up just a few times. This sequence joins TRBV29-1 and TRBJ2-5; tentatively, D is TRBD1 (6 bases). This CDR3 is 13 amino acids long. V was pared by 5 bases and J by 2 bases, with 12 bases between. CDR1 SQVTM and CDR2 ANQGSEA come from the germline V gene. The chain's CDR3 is CSVRDTRQETQYF. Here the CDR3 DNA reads TGCAGCGTTCGGGACACTAGACAAGAGACCCAGTACTTC.

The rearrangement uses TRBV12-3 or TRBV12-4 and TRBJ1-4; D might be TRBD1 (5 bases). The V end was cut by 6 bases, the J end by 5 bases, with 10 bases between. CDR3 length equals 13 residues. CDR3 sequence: CASRWGINEKLFF. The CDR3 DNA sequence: TGTGCCAGCAGGTGGGGGATCAATGAAAAACTGTTTTTT.

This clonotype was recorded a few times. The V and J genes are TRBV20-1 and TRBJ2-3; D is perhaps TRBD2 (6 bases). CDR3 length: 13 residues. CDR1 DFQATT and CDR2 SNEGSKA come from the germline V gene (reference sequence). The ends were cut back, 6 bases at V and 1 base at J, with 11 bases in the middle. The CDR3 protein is CSASWGGTDTQYF. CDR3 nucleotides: TGCAGTGCCAGTTGGGGGGGCACAGATACGCAGTATTTT.

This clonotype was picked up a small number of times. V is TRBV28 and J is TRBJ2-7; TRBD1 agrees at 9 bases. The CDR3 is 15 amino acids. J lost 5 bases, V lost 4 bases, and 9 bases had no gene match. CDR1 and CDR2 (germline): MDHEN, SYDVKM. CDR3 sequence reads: CASSSPGTGHHEQYF. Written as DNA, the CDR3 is TGTGCCAGCAGTTCGCCCGGGACAGGGCACCACGAGCAGTACTTC.

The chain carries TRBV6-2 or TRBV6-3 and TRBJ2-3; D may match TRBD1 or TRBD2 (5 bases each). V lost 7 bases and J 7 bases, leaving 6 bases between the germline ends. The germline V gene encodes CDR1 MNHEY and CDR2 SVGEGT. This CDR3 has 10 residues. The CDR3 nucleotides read TGTGCCAGCATGGGACATACGCAGTATTTT. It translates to CASMGHTQYF.

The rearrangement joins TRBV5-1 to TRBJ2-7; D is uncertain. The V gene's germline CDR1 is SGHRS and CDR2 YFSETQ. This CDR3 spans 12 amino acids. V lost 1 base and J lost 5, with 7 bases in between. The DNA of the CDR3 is TGCGCCAGCAGCTTGCCGGGCGACGAGCAGTACTTC. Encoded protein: CASSLPGDEQYF.

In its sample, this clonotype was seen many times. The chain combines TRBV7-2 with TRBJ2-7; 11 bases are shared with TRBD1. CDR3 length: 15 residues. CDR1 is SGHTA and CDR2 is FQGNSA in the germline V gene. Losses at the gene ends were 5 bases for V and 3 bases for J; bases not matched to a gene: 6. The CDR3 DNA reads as TGTGCCAGCAGCCCGAGGACAGGGGGCCGCTACGAGCAGTACTTC. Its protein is CASSPRTGGRYEQYF.

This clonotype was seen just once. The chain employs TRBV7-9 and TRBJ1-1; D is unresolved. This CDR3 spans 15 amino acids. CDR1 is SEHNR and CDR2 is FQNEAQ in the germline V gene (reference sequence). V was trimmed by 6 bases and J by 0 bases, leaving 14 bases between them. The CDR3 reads CASSQARFMNTEAFF. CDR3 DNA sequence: TGTGCCAGCAGTCAAGCCAGGTTTATGAACACTGAAGCTTTCTTT.

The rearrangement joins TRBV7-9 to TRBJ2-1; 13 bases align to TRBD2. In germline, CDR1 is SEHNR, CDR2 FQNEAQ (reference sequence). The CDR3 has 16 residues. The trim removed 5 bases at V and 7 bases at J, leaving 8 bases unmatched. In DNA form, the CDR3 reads TGTGCCAGCAGCCGGACTAGCGGGGGTGTTACAAATGAGCAGTTCTTC. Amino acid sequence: CASSRTSGGVTNEQFF.